This T cell receptor beta chain stems from a study of blood T cell repertoires in COVID-19. Trimming shortened V by 5 bases and J by 3 bases, and 4 bases separated the two germline ends. Germline CDR1 is SGHTA and CDR2 is FQGTGA. This CDR3 is built from 12 residues. Original methodology: Estimation of nucleated cell counts relied on the amplification of reference gene primers. The method was immunoSEQ multiplex PCR; TCRdb's version includes in-frame clones alone and lacks a portion of them. V and J calls plus clone size are reproduced from that table; the DNA served to infer D and trimming. The data hold roughly 100,000 clones, with around four fifths observed a single time.

The J gene is TRBJ2-2, the V gene TRBV7-3, with D uncertain. The specimen was peripheral blood. The source of this sequence is a man aged 60 to 75 with acute or convalescent COVID-19. Here the CDR3 DNA reads TGTGCCAGCAGCCTACACACCGGGGAGCTGTTTTTT. It codes for CASSLHTGELFF.